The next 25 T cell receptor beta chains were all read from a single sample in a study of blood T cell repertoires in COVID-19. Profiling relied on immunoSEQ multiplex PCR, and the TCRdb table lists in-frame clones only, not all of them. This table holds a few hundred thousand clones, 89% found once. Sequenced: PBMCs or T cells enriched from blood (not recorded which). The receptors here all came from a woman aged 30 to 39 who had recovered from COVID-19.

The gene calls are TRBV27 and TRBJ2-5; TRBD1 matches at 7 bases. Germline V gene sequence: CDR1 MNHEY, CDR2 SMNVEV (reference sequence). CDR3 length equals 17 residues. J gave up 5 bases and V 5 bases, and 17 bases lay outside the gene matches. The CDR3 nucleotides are TGTGCCAGCAGTCACGACTGGGACAGAGAGCATAAGGAGACCCAGTACTTC. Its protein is CASSHDWDREHKETQYF.

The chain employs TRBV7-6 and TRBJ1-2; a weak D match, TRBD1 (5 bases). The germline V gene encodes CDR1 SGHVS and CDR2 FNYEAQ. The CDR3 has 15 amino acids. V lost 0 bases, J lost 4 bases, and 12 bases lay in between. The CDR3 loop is CASSLAPPGGYGYTF. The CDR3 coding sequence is TGTGCCAGCAGCTTAGCGCCACCCGGGGGCTATGGCTACACCTTC.

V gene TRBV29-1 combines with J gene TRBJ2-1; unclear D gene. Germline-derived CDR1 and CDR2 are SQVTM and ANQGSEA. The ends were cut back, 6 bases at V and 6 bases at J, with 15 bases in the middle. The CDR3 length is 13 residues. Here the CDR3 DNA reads TGCAGCGTGGTCTACCGTTCCGCCAATGAGCAGTTCTTC. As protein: CSVVYRSANEQFF.

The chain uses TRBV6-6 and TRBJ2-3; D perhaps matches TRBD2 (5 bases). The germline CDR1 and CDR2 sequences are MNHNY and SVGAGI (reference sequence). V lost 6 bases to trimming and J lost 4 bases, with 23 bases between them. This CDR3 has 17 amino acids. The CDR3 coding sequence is TGTGCCAGCAGACGAGCGTACCGGGATTCTCGAGCAGATACGCAGTATTTT. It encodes CASRRAYRDSRADTQYF.

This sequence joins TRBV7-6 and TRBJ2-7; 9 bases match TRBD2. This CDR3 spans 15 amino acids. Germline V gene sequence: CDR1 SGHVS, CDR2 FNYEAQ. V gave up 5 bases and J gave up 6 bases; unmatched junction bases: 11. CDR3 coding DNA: TGTGCCAGCAGCCCTACAGCGGGAGGTATGAGCGAGCAGTACTTC. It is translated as CASSPTAGGMSEQYF.

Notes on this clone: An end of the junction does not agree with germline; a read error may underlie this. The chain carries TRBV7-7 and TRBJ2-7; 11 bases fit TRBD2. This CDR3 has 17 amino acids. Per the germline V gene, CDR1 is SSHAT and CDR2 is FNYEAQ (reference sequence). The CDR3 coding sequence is TGTGCTAGCAGCCTAACAGTTAGCGGGAGGGATTCCTACGAGCAGTACTTC. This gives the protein CASSLTVSGRDSYEQYF.

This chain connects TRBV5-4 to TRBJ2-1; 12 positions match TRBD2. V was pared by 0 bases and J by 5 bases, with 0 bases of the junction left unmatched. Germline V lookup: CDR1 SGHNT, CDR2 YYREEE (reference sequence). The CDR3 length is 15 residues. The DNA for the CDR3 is TGTGCCAGCAGCTTGGGACTAGCGGGAGACAATGAGCAGTTCTTC. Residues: CASSLGLAGDNEQFF. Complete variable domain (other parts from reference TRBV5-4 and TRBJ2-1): ETGVTQSPTHLIKTRGQQVTLRCSSQSGHNTVSWYQQALGQGPQFIFQYYREEENGRGNFPPRFSGLQFPNYSSELNVNALELDDSALYLCASSLGLAGDNEQFFGPGTRLTVL.

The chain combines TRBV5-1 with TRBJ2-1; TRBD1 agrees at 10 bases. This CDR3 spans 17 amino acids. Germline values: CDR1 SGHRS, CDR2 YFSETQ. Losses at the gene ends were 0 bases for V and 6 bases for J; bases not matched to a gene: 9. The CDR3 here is CASSLDAGQGKGNEQFF. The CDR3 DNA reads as TGCGCCAGCAGCTTGGACGCGGGACAGGGGAAGGGCAATGAGCAGTTCTTC.

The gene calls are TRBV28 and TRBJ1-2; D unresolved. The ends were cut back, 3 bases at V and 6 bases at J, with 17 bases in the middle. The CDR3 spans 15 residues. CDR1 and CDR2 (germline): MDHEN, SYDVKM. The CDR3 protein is CASSFARLDSDGYTF. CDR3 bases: TGTGCCAGCAGTTTTGCCCGTCTTGACTCAGATGGCTACACCTTC.

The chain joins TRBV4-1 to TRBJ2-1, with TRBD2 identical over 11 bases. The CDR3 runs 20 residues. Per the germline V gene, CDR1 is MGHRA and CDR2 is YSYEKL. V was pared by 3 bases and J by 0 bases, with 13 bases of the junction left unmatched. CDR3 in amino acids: CASSHVGLAGFTSSYNEQFF. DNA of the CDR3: TGCGCCAGCAGCCACGTCGGACTAGCGGGCTTTACTAGCTCCTACAATGAGCAGTTCTTC.

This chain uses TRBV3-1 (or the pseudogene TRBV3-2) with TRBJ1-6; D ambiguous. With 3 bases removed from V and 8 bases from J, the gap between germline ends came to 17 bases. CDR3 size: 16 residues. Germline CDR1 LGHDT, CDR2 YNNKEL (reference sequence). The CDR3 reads CASSHTVPSGDSPLHF. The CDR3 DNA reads TGTGCCAGCAGCCACACAGTACCCAGCGGGGATTCACCCCTCCACTTT.

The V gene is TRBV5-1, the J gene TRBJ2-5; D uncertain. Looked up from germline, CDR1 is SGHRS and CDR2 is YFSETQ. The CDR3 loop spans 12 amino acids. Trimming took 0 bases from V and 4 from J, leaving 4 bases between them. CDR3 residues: CASSLALETQYF. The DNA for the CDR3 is TGCGCCAGCAGCTTGGCCTTAGAGACCCAGTACTTC.

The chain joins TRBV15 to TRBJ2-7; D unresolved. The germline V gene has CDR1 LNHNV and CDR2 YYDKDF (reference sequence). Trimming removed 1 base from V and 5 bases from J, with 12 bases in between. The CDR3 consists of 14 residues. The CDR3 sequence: CATSRGRQVHEQYF. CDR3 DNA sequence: TGTGCCACCAGCAGAGGTCGGCAGGTCCACGAGCAGTACTTC.

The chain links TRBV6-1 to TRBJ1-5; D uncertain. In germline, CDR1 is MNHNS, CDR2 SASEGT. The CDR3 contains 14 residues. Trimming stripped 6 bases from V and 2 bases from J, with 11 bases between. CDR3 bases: TGTGCCAGCAGCCTGGCGGTGGGCAATCAGCCCCAGCATTTT. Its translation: CASSLAVGNQPQHF.

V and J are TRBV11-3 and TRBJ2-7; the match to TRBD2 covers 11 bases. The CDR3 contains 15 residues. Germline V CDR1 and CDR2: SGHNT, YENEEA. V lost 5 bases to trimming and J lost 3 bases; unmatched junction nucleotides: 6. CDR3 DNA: TGTGCCAGCAGCCCAGGACTAGCGGGTCTCTACGAGCAGTACTTC. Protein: CASSPGLAGLYEQYF.

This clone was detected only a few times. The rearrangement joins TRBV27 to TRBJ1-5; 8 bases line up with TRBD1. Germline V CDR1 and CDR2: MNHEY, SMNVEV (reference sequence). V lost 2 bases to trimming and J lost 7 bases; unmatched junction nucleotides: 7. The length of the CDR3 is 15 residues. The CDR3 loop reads CASSLGQGAWQPQHF. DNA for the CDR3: TGTGCCAGCAGTTTAGGGCAGGGGGCTTGGCAGCCCCAGCATTTT.

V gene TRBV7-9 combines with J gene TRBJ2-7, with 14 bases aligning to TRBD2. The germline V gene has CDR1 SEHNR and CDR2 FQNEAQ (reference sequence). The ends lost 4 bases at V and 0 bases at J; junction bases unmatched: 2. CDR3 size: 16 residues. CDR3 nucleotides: TGTGCCAGCAGCTGGACTAGCGGGAGGAACTCCTACGAGCAGTACTTC. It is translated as CASSWTSGRNSYEQYF. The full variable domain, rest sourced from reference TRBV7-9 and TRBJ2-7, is DTGVSQNPRHKITKRGQNVTFRCDPISEHNRLYWYRQTLGQGPEFLTYFQNEAQLEKSRLLSDRFSAERPKGSFSTLEIQRTEQGDSAMYLCASSWTSGRNSYEQYFGPGTRLTVT.

CDR3: CASSLGSGQGGYNEQFF. CDR3 bases: TGTGCCAGCAGCTTAGGGTCCGGACAGGGAGGCTACAATGAGCAGTTCTTC. The J gene is TRBJ2-1, the V gene TRBV7-9; TRBD1 matches 8 bases. V lost 1 base and J lost 3; bases outside the gene matches: 8. This CDR3 has 17 residues. Per the germline V gene, CDR1 is SEHNR and CDR2 is FQNEAQ (reference sequence).

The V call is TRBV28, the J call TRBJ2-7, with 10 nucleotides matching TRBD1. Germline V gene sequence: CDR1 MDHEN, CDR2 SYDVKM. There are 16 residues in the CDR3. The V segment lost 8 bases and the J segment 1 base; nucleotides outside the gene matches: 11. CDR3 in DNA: TGTGCCAGCCAACCAGAGACAGGGGGCAAGTCCTACGAGCAGTACTTC. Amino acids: CASQPETGGKSYEQYF.

The CDR3 protein is CASSLDLGQGPYEQYF. CDR3 in DNA: TGTGCCAGCAGCTTAGACCTCGGACAAGGCCCCTACGAGCAGTACTTC. This chain connects TRBV13 to TRBJ2-7, with a weak D call TRBD1 (5 bases). The CDR3 has 16 amino acids. Germline loops: CDR1 PRHDT, CDR2 FYEKMQ (reference sequence). V lost 1 base and J lost 2, with 15 bases in between.

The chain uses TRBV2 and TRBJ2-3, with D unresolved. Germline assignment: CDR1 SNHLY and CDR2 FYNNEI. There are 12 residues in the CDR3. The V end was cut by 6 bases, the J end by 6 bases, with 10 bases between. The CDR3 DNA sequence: TGTGCCAGCAGAGACGACTTCGATACGCAGTATTTT. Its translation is CASRDDFDTQYF.

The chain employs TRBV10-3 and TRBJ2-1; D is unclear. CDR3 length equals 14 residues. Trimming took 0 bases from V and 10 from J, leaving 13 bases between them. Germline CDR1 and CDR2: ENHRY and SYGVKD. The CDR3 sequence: CAISESASDEEQFF. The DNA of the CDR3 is TGTGCCATCAGTGAGTCCGCTAGTGACGAAGAGCAGTTCTTC.

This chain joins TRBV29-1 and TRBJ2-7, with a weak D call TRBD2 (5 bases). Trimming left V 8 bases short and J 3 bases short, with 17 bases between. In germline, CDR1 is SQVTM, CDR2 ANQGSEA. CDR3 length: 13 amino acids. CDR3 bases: TGCAGCATCCGGACTGAAACCCTCTACGAGCAGTACTTC. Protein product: CSIRTETLYEQYF.

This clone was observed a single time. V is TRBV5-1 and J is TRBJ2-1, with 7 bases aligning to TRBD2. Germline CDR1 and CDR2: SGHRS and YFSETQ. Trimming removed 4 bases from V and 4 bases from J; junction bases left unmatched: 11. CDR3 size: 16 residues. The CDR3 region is CASSTLGTSVYNEQFF. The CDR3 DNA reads TGCGCCAGCAGCACACTGGGCACTAGCGTTTACAATGAGCAGTTCTTC.

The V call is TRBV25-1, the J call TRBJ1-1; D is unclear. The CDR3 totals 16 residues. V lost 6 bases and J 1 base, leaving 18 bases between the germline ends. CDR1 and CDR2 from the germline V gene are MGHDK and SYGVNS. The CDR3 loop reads CASSRSFEVGNTEAFF. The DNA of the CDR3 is TGTGCCAGCAGCCGGTCCTTCGAGGTTGGGAACACTGAAGCTTTCTTT.